This record looks at one T cell receptor beta chain sequence and its context. TCRdb's copy holds only in-frame clones and misses some; the assay was immunoSEQ multiplex PCR. There are 30,000 or so clones in the sample; around nine tenths occur only once, and approximately 5% lies in the top ten. This entry comes from a study of T cell changes during pregnancy in multiple sclerosis. Germline assignment: CDR1 LNHDA and CDR2 SQIVND (reference sequence). The CDR3 has 17 amino acids. After removal of 3 bases from V and 1 base from J, the junction contained 9 bases not matched to a gene. Sequencing used CD8+ T cells from peripheral blood mononuclear cells, obtained in the first trimester of pregnancy. The chain uses TRBV19 and TRBJ1-5; 7 nucleotides line up with TRBD1. This receptor was identified in a female donor with multiple sclerosis, enrolled in a pregnancy study. This chain's CDR3 is CASSIYTRGLSNQPQHF. The CDR3 bases are TGTGCCAGTAGTATTTATACGAGGGGGCTGAGCAATCAGCCCCAGCATTTT.